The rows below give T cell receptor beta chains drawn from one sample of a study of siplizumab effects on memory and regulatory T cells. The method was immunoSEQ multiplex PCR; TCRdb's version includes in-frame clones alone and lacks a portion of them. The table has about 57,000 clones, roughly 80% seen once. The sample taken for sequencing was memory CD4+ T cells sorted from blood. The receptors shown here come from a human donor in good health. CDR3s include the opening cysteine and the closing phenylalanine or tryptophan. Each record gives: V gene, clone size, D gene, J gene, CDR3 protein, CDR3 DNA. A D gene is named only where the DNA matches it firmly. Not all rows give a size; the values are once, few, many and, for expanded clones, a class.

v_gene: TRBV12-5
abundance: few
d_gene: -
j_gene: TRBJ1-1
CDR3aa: CASGWEGTEAFF
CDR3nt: TGTGCTAGTGGATGGGAAGGCACTGAAGCTTTCTTT

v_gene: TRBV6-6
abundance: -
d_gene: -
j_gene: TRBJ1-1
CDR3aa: CASSYSGYHTNTEAFF
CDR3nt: TGTGCCAGCAGTTACTCAGGATACCACACGAACACTGAAGCTTTCTTT

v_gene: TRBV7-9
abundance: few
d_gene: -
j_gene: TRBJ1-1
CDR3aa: CASSLVLGVNTEAFF
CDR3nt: TGTGCCAGCAGCTTAGTGCTCGGCGTGAACACTGAAGCTTTCTTT

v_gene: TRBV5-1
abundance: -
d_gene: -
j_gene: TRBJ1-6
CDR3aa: CASSLAPTENSPLHF
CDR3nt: TGCGCCAGCAGCTTGGCGCCGACAGAAAATTCACCCCTCCACTTT

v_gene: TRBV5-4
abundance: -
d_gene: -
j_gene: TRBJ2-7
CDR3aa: CASSLGTYEQYF
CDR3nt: TGTGCCAGCAGCTTGGGGACCTACGAGCAGTACTTC

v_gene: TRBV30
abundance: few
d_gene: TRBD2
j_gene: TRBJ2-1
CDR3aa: CANTGTSGRGEQFF
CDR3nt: TGTGCCAACACCGGGACTAGCGGGAGAGGTGAGCAGTTCTTC

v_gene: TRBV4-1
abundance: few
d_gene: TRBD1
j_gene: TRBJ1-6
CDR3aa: CASSQDGTGPTFSPLHF
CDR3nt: TGCGCCAGCAGCCAAGACGGGACAGGGCCTACTTTTTCACCCCTCCACTTT

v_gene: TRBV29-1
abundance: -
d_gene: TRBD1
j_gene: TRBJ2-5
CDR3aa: CSVGQGAETQYF
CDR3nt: TGCAGCGTTGGACAGGGGGCGGAGACCCAGTACTTC

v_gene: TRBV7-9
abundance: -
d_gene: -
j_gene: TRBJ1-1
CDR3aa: CASSVGTSAEAFF
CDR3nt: TGTGCCAGCAGCGTCGGAACCTCGGCTGAAGCTTTCTTT

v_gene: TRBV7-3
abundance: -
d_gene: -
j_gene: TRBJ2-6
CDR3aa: CASSLTGSGANVLTF
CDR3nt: TGTGCCAGCAGCTTAACTGGCTCTGGGGCCAACGTCCTGACTTTC

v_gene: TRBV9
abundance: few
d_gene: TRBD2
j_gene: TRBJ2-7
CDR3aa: CASSPQVGLAASEQYF
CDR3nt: TGTGCCAGCAGCCCGCAGGTGGGACTAGCGGCCTCCGAGCAGTACTTC

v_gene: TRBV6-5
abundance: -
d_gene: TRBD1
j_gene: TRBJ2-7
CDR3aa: CASRFGQAYEQYF
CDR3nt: TGTGCCAGCAGATTCGGACAGGCCTACGAGCAGTACTTC

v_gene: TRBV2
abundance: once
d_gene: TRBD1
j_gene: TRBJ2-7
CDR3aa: CASSEGTGILEQYF
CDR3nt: TGTGCCAGCAGTGAGGGGACAGGGATTCTCGAGCAGTACTTC

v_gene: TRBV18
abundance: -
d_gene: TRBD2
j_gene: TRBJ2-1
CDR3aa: CASSPTSVYNEQFF
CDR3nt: TGTGCCAGCTCACCGACTAGCGTGTACAATGAGCAGTTCTTC

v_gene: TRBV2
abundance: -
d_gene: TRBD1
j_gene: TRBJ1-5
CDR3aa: CASSEAGDRGSQPQHF
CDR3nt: TGTGCCAGCAGTGAAGCGGGGGACAGGGGCTCTCAGCCCCAGCATTTT

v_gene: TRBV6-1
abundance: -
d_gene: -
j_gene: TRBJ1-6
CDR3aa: CASSSRDPTLHF
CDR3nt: TGTGCCAGCAGTAGCCGGGACCCCACCCTCCACTTT

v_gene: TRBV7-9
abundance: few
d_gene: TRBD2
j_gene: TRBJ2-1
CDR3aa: CASSQRLAGVEQFF
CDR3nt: TGTGCCAGCAGCCAACGACTAGCGGGGGTTGAGCAGTTCTTC

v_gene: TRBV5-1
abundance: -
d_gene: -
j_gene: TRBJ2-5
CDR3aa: CASRFEETQYF
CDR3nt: TGCGCCAGCAGATTTGAAGAGACCCAGTACTTC

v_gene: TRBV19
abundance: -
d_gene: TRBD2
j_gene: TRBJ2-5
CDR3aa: CASSMGTSPETQYF
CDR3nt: TGTGCCAGTAGTATGGGGACTAGCCCAGAGACCCAGTACTTC

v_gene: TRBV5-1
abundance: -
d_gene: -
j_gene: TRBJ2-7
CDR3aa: CASSPGTYEQYF
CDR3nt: TGCGCCAGCAGCCCGGGGACCTACGAGCAGTACTTC